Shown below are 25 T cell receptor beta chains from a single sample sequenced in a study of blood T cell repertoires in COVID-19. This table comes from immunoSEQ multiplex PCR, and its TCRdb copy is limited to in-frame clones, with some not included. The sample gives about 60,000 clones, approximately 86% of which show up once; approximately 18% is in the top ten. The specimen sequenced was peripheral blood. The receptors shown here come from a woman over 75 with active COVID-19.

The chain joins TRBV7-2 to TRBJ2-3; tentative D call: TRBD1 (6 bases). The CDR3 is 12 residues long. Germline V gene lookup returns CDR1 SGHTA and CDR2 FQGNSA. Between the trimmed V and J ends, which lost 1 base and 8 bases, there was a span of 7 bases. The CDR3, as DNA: TGTGCCAGCAGCTTAGAAGGGGGTACGCAGTATTTT. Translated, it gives CASSLEGGTQYF.

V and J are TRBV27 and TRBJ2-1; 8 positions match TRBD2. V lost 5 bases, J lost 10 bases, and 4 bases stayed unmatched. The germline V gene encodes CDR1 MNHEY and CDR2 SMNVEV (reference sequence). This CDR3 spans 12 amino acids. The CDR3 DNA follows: TGTGCCAGCAGTCCCCGGGAGGGGGAGCAGTTCTTC. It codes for CASSPREGEQFF.

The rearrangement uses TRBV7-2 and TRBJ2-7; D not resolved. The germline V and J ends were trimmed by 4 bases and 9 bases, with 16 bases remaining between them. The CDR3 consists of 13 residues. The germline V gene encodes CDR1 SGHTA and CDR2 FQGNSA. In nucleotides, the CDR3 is TGTGCCAGCAGCTCGCCCCCTAGAAGCGCGCAGTACTTC. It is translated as CASSSPPRSAQYF.

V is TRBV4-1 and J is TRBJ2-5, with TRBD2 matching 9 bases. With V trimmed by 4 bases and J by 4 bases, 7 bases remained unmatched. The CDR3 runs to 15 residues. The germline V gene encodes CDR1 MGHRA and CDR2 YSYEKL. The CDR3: CASSRGGAALETQYF. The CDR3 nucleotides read TGCGCCAGCAGCCGCGGGGGGGCCGCTTTAGAGACCCAGTACTTC.

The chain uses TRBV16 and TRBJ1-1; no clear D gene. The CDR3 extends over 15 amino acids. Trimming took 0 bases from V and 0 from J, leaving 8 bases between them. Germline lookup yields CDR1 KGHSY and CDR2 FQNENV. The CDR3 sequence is CASSQSAVMNTEAFF. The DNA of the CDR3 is TGTGCCAGCAGCCAATCGGCAGTGATGAACACTGAAGCTTTCTTT.

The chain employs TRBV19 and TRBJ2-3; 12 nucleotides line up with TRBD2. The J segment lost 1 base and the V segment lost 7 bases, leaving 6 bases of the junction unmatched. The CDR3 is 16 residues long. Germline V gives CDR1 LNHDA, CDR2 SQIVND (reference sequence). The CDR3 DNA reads TGTGCCAGTACCCTAGCGGGGGGGCACGGCACAGATACGCAGTATTTT. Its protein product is CASTLAGGHGTDTQYF. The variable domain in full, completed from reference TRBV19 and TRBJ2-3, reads DGGITQSPKYLFRKEGQNVTLSCEQNLNHDAMYWYRQDPGQGLRLIYYSQIVNDFQKGDIAEGYSVSREKKESFPLTVTSAQKNPTAFYLCASTLAGGHGTDTQYFGPGTRLTVL.

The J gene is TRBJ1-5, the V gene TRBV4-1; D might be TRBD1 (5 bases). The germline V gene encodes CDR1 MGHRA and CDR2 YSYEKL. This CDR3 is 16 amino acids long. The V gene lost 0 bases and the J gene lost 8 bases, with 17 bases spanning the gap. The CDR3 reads CASSQDLGRVLEPQHF. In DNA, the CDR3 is TGCGCCAGCAGCCAAGATCTGGGCAGGGTTCTGGAGCCCCAGCATTTT.

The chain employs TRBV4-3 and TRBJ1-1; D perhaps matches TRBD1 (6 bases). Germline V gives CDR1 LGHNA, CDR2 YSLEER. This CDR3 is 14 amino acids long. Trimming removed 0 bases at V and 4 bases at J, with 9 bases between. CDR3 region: CASSQDAQGTEAFF. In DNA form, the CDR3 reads TGCGCCAGCAGCCAAGATGCACAGGGCACTGAAGCTTTCTTT.

The CDR3 loop reads CASSQGAGGYGYTF. In DNA, the CDR3 is TGTGCCAGCAGCCAAGGAGCAGGAGGCTATGGCTACACCTTC. This chain connects TRBV3-1 (or the pseudogene TRBV3-2) to TRBJ1-2; D remains ambiguous. The germline V gene has CDR1 LGHDT and CDR2 YNNKEL (reference sequence). This CDR3 comprises 14 residues. Trimming removed 1 base at V and 4 bases at J, with 10 bases between.

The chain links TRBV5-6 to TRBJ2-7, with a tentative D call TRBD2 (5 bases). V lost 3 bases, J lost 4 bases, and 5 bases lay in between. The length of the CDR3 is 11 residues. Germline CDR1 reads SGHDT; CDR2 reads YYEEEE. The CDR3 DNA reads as TGTGCCAGCAGCTCGGGGTACGAGCAGTACTTC. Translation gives CASSSGYEQYF.

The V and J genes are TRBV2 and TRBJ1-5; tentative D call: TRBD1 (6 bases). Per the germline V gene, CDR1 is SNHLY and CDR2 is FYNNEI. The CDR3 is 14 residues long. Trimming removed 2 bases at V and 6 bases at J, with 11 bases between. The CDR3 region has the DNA TGTGCCAGCAGTGAACAGGGGTATGCTCAGCCCCAGCATTTT. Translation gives CASSEQGYAQPQHF.

DNA of the CDR3: TGTGCCAGTGCGAGGAGGCTTCGTGGTACAGATACGCAGTATTTT. This translates into CASARRLRGTDTQYF. The rearrangement links TRBV19 to TRBJ2-3; maybe TRBD2 (5 bases). Germline values: CDR1 LNHDA, CDR2 SQIVND (reference sequence). CDR3 length equals 15 residues. V lost 8 bases, J lost 3 bases, and 18 bases lay in between.

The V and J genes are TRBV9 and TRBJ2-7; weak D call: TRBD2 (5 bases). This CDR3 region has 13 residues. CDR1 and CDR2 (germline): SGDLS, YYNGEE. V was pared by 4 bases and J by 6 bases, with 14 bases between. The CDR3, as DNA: TGTGCCAGCAGCCCCCTTCCGGAGGTCGAGCAGTACTTC. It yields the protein CASSPLPEVEQYF.

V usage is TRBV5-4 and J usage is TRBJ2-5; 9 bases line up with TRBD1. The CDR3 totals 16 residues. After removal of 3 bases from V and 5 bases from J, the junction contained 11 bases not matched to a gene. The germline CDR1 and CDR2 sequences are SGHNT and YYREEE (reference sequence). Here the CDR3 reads CASSSILTGGEETQYF. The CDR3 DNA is TGTGCCAGCAGCTCCATCCTGACAGGGGGGGAGGAGACCCAGTACTTC.

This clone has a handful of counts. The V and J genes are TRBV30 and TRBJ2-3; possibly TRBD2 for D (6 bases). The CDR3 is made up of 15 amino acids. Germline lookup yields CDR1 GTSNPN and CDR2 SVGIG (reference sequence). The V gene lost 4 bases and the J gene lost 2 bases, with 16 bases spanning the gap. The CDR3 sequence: CAWNMRGLDTDTQYF. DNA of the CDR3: TGTGCCTGGAATATGAGGGGACTTGACACAGATACGCAGTATTTT. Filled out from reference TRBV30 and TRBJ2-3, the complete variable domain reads SQTIHQWPATLVQPVGSPLSLECTVEGTSNPNLYWYRQAAGRGLQLLFYSVGIGQISSEVPQNLSASRPQDRQFILSSKKLLLSDSGFYLCAWNMRGLDTDTQYFGPGTRLTVL.

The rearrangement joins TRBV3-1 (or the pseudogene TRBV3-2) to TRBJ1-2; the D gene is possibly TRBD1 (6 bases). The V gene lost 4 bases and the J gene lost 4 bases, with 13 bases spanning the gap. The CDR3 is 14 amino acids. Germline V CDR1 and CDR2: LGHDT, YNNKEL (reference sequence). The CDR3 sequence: CASSREGGGYGYTF. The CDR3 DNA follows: TGTGCCAGCAGCCGCGAGGGGGGGGGCTATGGCTACACCTTC.

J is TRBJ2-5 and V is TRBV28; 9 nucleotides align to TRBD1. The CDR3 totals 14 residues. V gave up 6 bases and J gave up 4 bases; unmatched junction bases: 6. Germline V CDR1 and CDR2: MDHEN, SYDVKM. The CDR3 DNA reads TGTGCCAGCAGGGAGGGGACAGGGCGAGAGACCCAGTACTTC. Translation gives CASREGTGRETQYF. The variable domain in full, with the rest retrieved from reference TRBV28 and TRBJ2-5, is DVKVTQSSRYLVKRTGEKVFLECVQDMDHENMFWYRQDPGLGLRLIYFSYDVKMKEKGDIPEGYSVSREKKERFSLILESASTNQTSMYLCASREGTGRETQYFGPGTRLLVL.

CDR3 sequence reads: CASSQDAGGNTGELFF. For the CDR3, the DNA is TGTGCCAGCAGCCAGGATGCGGGGGGGAACACCGGGGAGCTGTTTTTT. This chain joins TRBV5-7 and TRBJ2-2; 8 bases fit TRBD2. TRBV5-7 is annotated as an ORF whose role is uncertain. The V and J ends lost 4 bases and 1 base, in that order; junction bases with no gene match: 6. This CDR3 has 16 amino acids.

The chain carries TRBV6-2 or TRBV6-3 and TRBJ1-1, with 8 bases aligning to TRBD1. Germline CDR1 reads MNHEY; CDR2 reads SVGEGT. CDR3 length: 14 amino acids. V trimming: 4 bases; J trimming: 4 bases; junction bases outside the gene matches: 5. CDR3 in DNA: TGTGCCAGCAGTTCCCAGGGGGCAAGCACTGAAGCTTTCTTT. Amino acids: CASSSQGASTEAFF.

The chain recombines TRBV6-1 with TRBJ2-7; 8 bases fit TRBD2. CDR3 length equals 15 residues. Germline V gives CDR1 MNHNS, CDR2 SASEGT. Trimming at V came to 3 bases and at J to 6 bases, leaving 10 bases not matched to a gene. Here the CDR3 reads CASSEGTGGPVEQYF. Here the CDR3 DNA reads TGTGCCAGCAGTGAGGGGACGGGGGGGCCAGTCGAGCAGTACTTC.

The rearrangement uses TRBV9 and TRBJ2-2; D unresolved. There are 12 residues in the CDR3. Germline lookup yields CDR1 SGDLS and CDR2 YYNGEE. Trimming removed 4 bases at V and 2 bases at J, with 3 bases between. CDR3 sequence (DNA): TGTGCCAGCAGCTCTAACACCGGGGAGCTGTTTTTT. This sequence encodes CASSSNTGELFF.

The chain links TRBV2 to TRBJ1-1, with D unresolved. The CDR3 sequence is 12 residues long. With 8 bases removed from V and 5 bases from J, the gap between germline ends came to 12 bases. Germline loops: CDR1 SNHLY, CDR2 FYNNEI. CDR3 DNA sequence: TGTGCCAGCGGAGGGTTGGGGACTGAAGCTTTCTTT. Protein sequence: CASGGLGTEAFF. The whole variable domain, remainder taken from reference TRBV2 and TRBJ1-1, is EPEVTQTPSHQVTQMGQEVILRCVPISNHLYFYWYRQILGQKVEFLVSFYNNEISEKSEIFDDQFSVERPDGSNFTLKIRSTKLEDSAMYFCASGGLGTEAFFGQGTRLTVV.

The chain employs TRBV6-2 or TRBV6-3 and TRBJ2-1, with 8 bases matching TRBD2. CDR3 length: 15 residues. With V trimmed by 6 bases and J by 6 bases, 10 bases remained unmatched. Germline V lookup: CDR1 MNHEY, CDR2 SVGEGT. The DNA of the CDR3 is TGTGCCAGCAGCCTCTCCGGGGGGGCGATCAATGAGCAGTTCTTC. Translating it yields CASSLSGGAINEQFF.

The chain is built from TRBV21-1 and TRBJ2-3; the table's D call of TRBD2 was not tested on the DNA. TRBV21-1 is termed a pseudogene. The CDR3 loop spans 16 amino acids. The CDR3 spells CASSNKGRGGPDTQYF. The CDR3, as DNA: TGTGCCAGCAGCAATAAGGGGCGGGGCGGCCCAGATACGCAGTATTTT.

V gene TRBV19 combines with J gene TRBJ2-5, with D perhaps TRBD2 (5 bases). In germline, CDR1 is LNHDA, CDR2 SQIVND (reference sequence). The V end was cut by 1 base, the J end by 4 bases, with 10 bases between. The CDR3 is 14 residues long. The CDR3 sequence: CASSIGGSVETQYF. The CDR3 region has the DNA TGTGCCAGTAGTATAGGGGGTAGCGTAGAGACCCAGTACTTC.